This is a list of T cell receptor beta chains from one sample in a study of T-cell reconstitution after alpha-beta-depleted transplantation in children. MiXCR was run by TCRdb on the PCR reads, yielding one entry per CDR3 protein. This sample carries about 150,000 distinct CDR3 sequences, approximately 10% of them seen once, and the ten largest clones take 13%. The source material was PBMCs, sampled before TCRalphabeta/CD19-depleted stem cell transplant. The receptors originated from a boy aged 2 to 9 with acute myeloid leukemia, due to receive a stem cell transplant. The CDR3 runs from the conserved cysteine through the conserved F or W. Each record gives: J gene, clone size, D gene, V gene, CDR3 protein, CDR3 DNA. D genes are given only for firm matches. Clone size appears in some rows only: once, few, many, or a class for an expanded clone.

TRBJ1-1,many,-,TRBV6-5,CASRRVVTEAFF,TGTGCCAGCAGAAGGGTTGTCACTGAAGCTTTCTTT
TRBJ1-1,many,-,TRBV4-1,CASNGGSGTEAFF,TGCGCCAGCAACGGGGGCAGCGGCACTGAAGCTTTCTTT
TRBJ2-2,many,TRBD1,TRBV20-1,CSAWTGAGELFF,TGCAGTGCCTGGACAGGGGCCGGGGAGCTGTTTTTT
TRBJ2-7,many,TRBD1,TRBV2,CASNPGQGLYEQYF,TGTGCCAGCAACCCGGGACAGGGACTCTACGAGCAGTACTTC
TRBJ2-1,-,TRBD1,TRBV10-1,CASSESQGVDEQFF,TGCGCCAGCAGTGAGTCTCAGGGGGTCGATGAGCAGTTCTTC
TRBJ1-3,many,TRBD1,TRBV11-2,CASSLGQGLGNTIYF,TGTGCCAGCAGCCTGGGACAGGGGCTTGGAAACACCATATATTTT
TRBJ2-2,many,TRBD1,TRBV20-1,CSAQEGAGTGELFF,TGCAGTGCTCAAGAGGGGGCTGGCACCGGGGAGCTGTTTTTT
TRBJ1-2,many,TRBD1,TRBV20-1,CSARGQTIGYTF,TGCAGTGCTAGGGGACAGACAATTGGCTACACCTTC
TRBJ2-1,many,TRBD2,TRBV6-1,CASKRLAATYNEQFF,TGTGCCAGCAAGAGACTAGCGGCAACCTACAATGAGCAGTTCTTC
TRBJ2-7,-,TRBD1,TRBV30,CAWAGTGFLYEQYF,TGTGCCTGGGCCGGGACAGGGTTTTTGTACGAGCAGTACTTC
TRBJ2-1,many,-,TRBV5-6,CASSFGGPADNEQFF,TGTGCCAGCAGCTTCGGGGGACCAGCGGACAATGAGCAGTTCTTC
TRBJ2-1,many,-,TRBV28,CASGGRSEQFF,TGTGCCAGCGGAGGGAGGAGCGAGCAGTTCTTC
TRBJ2-3,many,-,TRBV20-1,CSARVGGPSTDTQYF,TGCAGTGCTAGAGTAGGAGGGCCAAGCACAGATACGCAGTATTTT
TRBJ2-1,many,-,TRBV27,CASTQVGSYNEQFF,TGTGCCAGCACCCAAGTGGGGTCCTACAATGAGCAGTTCTTC
TRBJ1-1,many,-,TRBV20-1,CSARSTEYTEAFF,TGCAGTGCTAGATCGACGGAGTACACTGAAGCTTTCTTT
TRBJ2-1,many,-,TRBV28,CASSPTGIGYNEQFF,TGTGCCAGCAGTCCCACAGGGATCGGTTACAATGAGCAGTTCTTC
TRBJ1-5,many,-,TRBV29-1,CSVAVGGNQPQHF,TGCAGCGTTGCGGTGGGGGGCAATCAGCCCCAGCATTTT
TRBJ1-5,many,-,TRBV10-3,CAISDPGYSNQPQHF,TGTGCCATCAGTGACCCGGGATATAGCAATCAGCCCCAGCATTTT
TRBJ2-3,few,TRBD2,TRBV20-1,CSAQEVSGSFSTDTQYF,TGCAGTGCTCAAGAGGTTAGCGGGAGCTTCAGCACAGATACGCAGTATTTT
TRBJ2-3,-,-,TRBV20-1,CSAWDTLGGDTQYF,TGCAGTGCCTGGGACACCTTGGGGGGCGATACGCAGTATTTT
TRBJ1-2,-,-,TRBV12-5,CASGREAGAIYGYTF,TGTGCTAGTGGCCGCGAGGCCGGAGCAATCTATGGCTACACCTTC
TRBJ1-1,many,TRBD1,TRBV12-3/TRBV12-4,CASTTQGADTEAFF,TGTGCCAGCACCACTCAGGGGGCGGACACTGAAGCTTTCTTT
TRBJ1-5,many,-,TRBV12-3/TRBV12-4,CASTVGSRGPQHF,TGTGCCAGCACCGTAGGGTCCCGGGGGCCCCAGCATTTT
TRBJ2-5,many,-,TRBV7-2,CASSLWDAQYF,TGTGCCAGCAGCTTATGGGACGCCCAGTACTTC
TRBJ2-4,many,TRBD2,TRBV12-3/TRBV12-4,CASSPTSAGNIQYF,TGTGCCAGCAGCCCAACTAGCGCAGGGAACATTCAGTACTTC
TRBJ1-2,many,-,TRBV5-1,CASSPGGATYGYTF,TGCGCCAGCAGCCCCGGAGGGGCGACCTATGGCTACACCTTC
TRBJ2-5,many,-,TRBV20-1,CSAPGVKRETQYF,TGCAGTGCTCCCGGGGTCAAAAGAGAGACCCAGTACTTC
TRBJ2-1,many,-,TRBV10-3,CAIRGLEGGNEQFF,TGTGCCATCAGGGGGCTGGAGGGTGGGAATGAGCAGTTCTTC
TRBJ1-3,many,-,TRBV20-1,CSGSTGGPGSGNTIYF,TGCAGTGGATCGACAGGTGGTCCAGGCTCTGGAAACACCATATATTTT
TRBJ2-1,many,TRBD1,TRBV6-1,CASRGGRGPFNEQFF,TGTGCCAGCAGGGGTGGCAGGGGGCCCTTCAATGAGCAGTTCTTC
TRBJ1-1,many,-,TRBV5-1,CASSPGDMNTEAFF,TGCGCCAGCAGCCCGGGTGACATGAACACTGAAGCTTTCTTT
TRBJ2-2,many,-,TRBV9,CASSVGPMNTGELFF,TGTGCCAGCAGCGTCGGACCGATGAACACCGGGGAGCTGTTTTTT
TRBJ2-1,many,TRBD2,TRBV29-1,CSVVLAGGTGVEQFF,TGCAGCGTTGTACTAGCGGGAGGGACGGGGGTAGAGCAGTTCTTC
TRBJ2-5,many,TRBD1,TRBV7-7,CASSFLLPGQRTQETQYF,TGTGCTAGCAGCTTCCTCCTACCGGGACAGCGAACTCAAGAGACCCAGTACTTC
TRBJ1-1,many,-,TRBV9,CASSPGVGQPMNTEAFF,TGTGCCAGCAGCCCGGGCGTGGGACAACCGATGAACACTGAAGCTTTCTTT
TRBJ1-1,many,-,TRBV5-1,CASSMDANTEAFF,TGCGCCAGCAGCATGGACGCTAACACTGAAGCTTTCTTT
TRBJ2-6,many,-,TRBV15,CATSRPAEGANVLTF,TGTGCCACCAGCAGACCTGCGGAAGGGGCCAACGTCCTGACTTTC